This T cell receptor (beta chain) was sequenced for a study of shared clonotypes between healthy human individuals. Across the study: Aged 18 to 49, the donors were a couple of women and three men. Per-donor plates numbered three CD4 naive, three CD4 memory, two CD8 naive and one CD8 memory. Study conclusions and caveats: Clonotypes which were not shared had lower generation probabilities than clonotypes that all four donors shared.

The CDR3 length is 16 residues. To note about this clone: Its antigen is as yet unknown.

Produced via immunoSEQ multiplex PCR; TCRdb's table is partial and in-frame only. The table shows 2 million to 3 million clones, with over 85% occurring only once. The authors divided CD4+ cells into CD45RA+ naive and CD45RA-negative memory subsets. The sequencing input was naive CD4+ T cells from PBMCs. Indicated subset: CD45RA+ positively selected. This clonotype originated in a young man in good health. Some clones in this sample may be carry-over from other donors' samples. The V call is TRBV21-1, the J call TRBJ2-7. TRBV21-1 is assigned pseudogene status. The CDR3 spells CASSKVSGTRAYEQYF. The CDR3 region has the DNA TGTGCCAGCAGCAAAGTTTCGGGGACCCGGGCCTACGAGCAGTACTTC.